This T cell receptor (beta chain) was identified during a study of Graves' ophthalmopathy and Graves' hyperthyroidism. Study-level results: Both an approximately 69% sensitivity and a 72.22% specificity characterized the model's predictions of ophthalmopathy progression.

The CDR3 is 14 residues long. V lost 3 bases, J lost 2 bases, and 11 bases lay in between. CDR1 and CDR2 from the germline V gene are SGHRS and YFSETQ. The study amplified TCR beta CDR3 regions using RNA transcripts. HTBI primers were employed in first-round RT-PCR, then a second-round multiplex PCR followed. TCRdb reanalysed the multiplex PCR reads using MiXCR and keeps one entry per CDR3 protein. The profile shows about 390,000 distinct CDR3 sequences, about a sixth of them singletons. For this clonotype: No antigen is known for it.

Stable hyperthyroid donors showed no ophthalmopathy during 18 months follow-up. Recruitment covered hyperthyroidism patients aged 18 to 65 whose new diagnosis was of under 2 months' duration. The authors diagnosed from clinical symptoms, serum thyroxine, TRAb, thyroid ultrasound and orbital computed tomography. The sample taken for sequencing was peripheral blood. This TCR was sampled from an adult woman with stable Graves' hyperthyroidism. This chain links TRBV5-1 with TRBJ1-2; D is perhaps TRBD1 (5 bases). This CDR3 is CASSSSGQNYGYTF. CDR3 DNA: TGCGCCAGCAGCTCCTCCGGACAAAACTATGGCTACACCTTC.